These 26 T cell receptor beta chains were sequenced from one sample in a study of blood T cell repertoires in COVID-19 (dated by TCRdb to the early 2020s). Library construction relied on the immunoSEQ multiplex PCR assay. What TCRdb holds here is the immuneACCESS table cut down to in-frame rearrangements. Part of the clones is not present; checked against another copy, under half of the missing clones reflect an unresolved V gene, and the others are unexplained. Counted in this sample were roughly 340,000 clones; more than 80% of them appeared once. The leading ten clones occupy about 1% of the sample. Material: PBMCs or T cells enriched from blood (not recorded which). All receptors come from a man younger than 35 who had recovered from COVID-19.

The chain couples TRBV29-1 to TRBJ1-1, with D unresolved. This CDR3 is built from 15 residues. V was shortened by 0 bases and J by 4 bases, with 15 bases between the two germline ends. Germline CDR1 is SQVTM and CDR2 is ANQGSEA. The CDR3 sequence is CSVEDPAVGVTEAFF. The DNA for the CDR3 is TGCAGCGTTGAAGATCCGGCAGTCGGGGTCACTGAAGCTTTCTTT.

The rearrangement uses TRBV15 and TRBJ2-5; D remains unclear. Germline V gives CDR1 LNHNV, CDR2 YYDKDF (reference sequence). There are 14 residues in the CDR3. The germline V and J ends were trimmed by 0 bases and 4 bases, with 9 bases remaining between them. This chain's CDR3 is CATSREVLRETQYF. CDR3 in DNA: TGTGCCACCAGCAGAGAGGTGCTGAGAGAGACCCAGTACTTC.

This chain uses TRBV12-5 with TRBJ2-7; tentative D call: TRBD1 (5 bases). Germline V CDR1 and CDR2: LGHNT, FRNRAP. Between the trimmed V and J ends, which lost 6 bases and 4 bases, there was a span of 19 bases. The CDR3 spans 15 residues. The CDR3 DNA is TGTGCTAGTGGCTCTGGACACCTCCAGAGATACGAGCAGTACTTC. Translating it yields CASGSGHLQRYEQYF.

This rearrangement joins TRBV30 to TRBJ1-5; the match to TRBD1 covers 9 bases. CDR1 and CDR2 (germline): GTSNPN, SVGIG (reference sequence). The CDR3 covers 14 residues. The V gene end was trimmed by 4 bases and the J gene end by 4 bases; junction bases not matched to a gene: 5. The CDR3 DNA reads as TGTGCCTGGACCCTGACAGGGGGTAATCAGCCCCAGCATTTT. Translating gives CAWTLTGGNQPQHF.

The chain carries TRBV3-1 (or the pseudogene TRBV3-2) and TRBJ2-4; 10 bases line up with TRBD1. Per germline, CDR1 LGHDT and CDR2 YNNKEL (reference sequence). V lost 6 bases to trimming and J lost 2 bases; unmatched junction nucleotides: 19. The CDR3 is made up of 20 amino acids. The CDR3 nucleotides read TGTGCCAGCAGACAACTCAGAAAACTGGACAGGGGGGAAACCAAAAACATTCAGTACTTC. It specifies CASRQLRKLDRGETKNIQYF.

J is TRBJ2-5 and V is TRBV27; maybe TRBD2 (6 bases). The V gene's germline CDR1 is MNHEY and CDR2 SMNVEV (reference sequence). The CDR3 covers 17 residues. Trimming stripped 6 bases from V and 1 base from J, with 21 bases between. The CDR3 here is CASSKMGGLKGQETQYF. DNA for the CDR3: TGTGCCAGCAGCAAAATGGGGGGATTGAAGGGCCAAGAGACCCAGTACTTC.

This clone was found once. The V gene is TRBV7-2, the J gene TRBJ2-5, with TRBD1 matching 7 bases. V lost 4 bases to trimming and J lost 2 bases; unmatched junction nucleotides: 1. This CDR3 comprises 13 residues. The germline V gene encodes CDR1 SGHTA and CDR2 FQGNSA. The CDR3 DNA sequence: TGTGCCAGCAGCTCGACAGGGCAAGAGACCCAGTACTTC. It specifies CASSSTGQETQYF.

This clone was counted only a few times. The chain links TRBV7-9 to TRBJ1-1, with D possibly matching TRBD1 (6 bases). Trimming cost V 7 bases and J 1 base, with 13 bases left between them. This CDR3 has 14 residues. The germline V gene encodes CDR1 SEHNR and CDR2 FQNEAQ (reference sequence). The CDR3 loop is CASTAGQQNTEAFF. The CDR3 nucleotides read TGTGCCAGCACCGCAGGACAGCAGAACACTGAAGCTTTCTTT.

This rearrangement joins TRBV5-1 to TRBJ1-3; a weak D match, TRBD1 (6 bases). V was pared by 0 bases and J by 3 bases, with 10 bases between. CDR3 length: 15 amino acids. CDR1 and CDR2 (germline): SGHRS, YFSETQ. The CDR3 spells CASSLGTAIGNTIYF. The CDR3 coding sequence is TGCGCCAGCAGCTTGGGGACAGCTATTGGAAACACCATATATTTT. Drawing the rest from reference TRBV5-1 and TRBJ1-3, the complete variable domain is KAGVTQTPRYLIKTRGQQVTLSCSPISGHRSVSWYQQTPGQGLQFLFEYFSETQRNKGNFPGRFSGRQFSNSRSEMNVSTLELGDSALYLCASSLGTAIGNTIYFGEGSWLTVV.

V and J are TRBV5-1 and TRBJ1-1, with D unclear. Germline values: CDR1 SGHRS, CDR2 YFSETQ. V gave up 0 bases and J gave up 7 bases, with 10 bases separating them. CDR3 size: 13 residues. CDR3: CASSLESGFEAFF. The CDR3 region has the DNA TGCGCCAGCAGCTTGGAGTCGGGGTTTGAAGCTTTCTTT.

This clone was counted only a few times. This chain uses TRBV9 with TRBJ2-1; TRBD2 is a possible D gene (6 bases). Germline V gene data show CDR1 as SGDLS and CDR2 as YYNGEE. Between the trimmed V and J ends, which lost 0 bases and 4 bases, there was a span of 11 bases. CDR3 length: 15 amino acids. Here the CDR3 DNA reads TGTGCCAGCAGCGTAGGGTTAGCGGTATACAATGAGCAGTTCTTC. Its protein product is CASSVGLAVYNEQFF.

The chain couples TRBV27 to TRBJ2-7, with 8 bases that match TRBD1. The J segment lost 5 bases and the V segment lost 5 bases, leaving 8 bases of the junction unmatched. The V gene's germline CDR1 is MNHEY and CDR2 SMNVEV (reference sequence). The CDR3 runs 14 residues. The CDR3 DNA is TGTGCCAGCAGTACTGGACAGGGTGGCCACGAGCAGTACTTC. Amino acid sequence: CASSTGQGGHEQYF.

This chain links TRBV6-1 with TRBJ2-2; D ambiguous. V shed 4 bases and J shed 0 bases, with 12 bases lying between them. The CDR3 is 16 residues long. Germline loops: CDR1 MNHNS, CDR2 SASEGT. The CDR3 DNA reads TGTGCCAGCAGTGGTCGCCGAACATCGAACACCGGGGAGCTGTTTTTT. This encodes CASSGRRTSNTGELFF.

Written as DNA, the CDR3 is TGTGCCACCAGCAGAGTTCAGTGGGGCGCGAACACCGGGGAGCTGTTTTTT. Its translation: CATSRVQWGANTGELFF. The chain links TRBV15 to TRBJ2-2; a weak D match, TRBD1 (5 bases). CDR3 length: 17 amino acids. Trimming stripped 1 base from V and 0 bases from J, with 12 bases between. Germline values: CDR1 LNHNV, CDR2 YYDKDF (reference sequence). The complete variable domain, with remaining parts taken from reference TRBV15 and TRBJ2-2, reads DAMVIQNPRYQVTQFGKPVTLSCSQTLNHNVMYWYQQKSSQAPKLLFHYYDKDFNNEADTPDNFQSRRPNTSFCFLDIRSPGLGDTAMYLCATSRVQWGANTGELFFGEGSRLTVL.

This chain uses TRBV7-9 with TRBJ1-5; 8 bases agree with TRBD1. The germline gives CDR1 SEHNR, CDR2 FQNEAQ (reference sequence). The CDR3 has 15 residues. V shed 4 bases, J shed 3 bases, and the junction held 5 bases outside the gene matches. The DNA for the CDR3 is TGTGCCAGCAGCTCGGGACAGGAACTCAATCAGCCCCAGCATTTT. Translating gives CASSSGQELNQPQHF.

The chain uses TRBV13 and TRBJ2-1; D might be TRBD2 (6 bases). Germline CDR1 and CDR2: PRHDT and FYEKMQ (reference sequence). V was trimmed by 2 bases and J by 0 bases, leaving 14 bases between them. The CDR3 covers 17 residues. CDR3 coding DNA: TGTGCCAGCAGCTTAATGACGGGAGTAGCCTCCTACAATGAGCAGTTCTTC. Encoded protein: CASSLMTGVASYNEQFF.

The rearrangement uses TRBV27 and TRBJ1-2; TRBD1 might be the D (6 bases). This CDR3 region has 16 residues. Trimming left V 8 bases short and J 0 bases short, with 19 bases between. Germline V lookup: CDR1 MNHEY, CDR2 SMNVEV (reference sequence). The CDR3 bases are TGTGCCAGCGGTCGCGGACAGACACTAACTAACTATGGCTACACCTTC. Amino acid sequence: CASGRGQTLTNYGYTF.

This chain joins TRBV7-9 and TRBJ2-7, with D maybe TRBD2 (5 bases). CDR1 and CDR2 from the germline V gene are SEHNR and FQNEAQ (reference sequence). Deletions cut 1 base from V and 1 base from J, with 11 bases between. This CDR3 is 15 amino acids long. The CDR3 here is CASSLGSGFSYEQYF. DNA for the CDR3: TGTGCCAGCAGCTTAGGATCGGGATTTTCCTACGAGCAGTACTTC. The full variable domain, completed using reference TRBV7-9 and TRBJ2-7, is DTGVSQNPRHKITKRGQNVTFRCDPISEHNRLYWYRQTLGQGPEFLTYFQNEAQLEKSRLLSDRFSAERPKGSFSTLEIQRTEQGDSAMYLCASSLGSGFSYEQYFGPGTRLTVT.

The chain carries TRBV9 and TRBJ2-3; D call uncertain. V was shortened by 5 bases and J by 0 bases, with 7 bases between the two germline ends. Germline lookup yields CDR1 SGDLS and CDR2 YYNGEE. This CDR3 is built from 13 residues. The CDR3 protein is CASSLLSTDTQYF. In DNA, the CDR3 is TGTGCCAGCAGTCTACTAAGCACAGATACGCAGTATTTT.

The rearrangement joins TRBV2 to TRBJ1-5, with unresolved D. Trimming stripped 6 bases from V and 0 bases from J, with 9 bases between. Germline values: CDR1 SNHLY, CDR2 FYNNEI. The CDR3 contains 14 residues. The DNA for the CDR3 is TGTGCCAGCAGCTTCGACATTAGCAATCAGCCCCAGCATTTT. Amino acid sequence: CASSFDISNQPQHF. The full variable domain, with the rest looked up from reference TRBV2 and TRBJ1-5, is EPEVTQTPSHQVTQMGQEVILRCVPISNHLYFYWYRQILGQKVEFLVSFYNNEISEKSEIFDDQFSVERPDGSNFTLKIRSTKLEDSAMYFCASSFDISNQPQHFGDGTRLSIL.

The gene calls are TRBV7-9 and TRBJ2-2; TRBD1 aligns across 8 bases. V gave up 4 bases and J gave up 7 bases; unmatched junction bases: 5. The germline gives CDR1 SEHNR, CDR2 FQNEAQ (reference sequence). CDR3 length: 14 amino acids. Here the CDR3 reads CASSWTGFDGELFF. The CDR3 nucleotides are TGTGCCAGCAGCTGGACAGGGTTTGACGGGGAGCTGTTTTTT.

CDR3 sequence: CASSSFLLSGANVLTF. As DNA, the CDR3 is TGTGCCAGCAGTTCCTTCCTCCTCTCTGGGGCCAACGTCCTGACTTTC. The rearrangement uses TRBV6-6 and TRBJ2-6, with unresolved D. The CDR3 runs 16 residues. V was pared by 4 bases and J by 0 bases, with 10 bases between. The germline CDR1 and CDR2 sequences are MNHNY and SVGAGI (reference sequence).

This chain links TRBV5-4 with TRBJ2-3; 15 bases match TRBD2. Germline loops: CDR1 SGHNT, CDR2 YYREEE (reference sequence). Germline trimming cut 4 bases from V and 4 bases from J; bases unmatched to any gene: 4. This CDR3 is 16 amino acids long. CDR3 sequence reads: CASSVGLAGGSDTQYF. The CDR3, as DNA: TGTGCCAGCAGCGTGGGACTAGCGGGAGGATCAGATACGCAGTATTTT.

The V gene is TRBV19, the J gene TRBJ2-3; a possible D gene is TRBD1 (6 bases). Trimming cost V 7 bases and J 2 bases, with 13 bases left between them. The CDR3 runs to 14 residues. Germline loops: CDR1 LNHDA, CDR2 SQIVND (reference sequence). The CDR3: CASKPGHNTDTQYF. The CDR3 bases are TGTGCCAGTAAACCGGGACACAACACAGATACGCAGTATTTT.

The CDR3 is CASSSQLLQGIDGYTF. The CDR3 DNA reads TGCGCCAGCAGCTCACAACTCCTACAGGGTATCGACGGCTACACCTTC. J is TRBJ1-2 and V is TRBV10-2; possibly TRBD1 for D (6 bases). CDR1 is WSHSY and CDR2 is SAAADI in the germline V gene. CDR3 size: 16 residues. V was pared by 6 bases and J by 8 bases, with 25 bases between.

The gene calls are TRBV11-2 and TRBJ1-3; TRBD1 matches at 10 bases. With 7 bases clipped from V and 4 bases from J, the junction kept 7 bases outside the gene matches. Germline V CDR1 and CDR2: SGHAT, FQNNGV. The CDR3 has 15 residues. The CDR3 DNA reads TGTGCCAGCACCGACAGGGGGCTGACGGGAAACACCATATATTTT. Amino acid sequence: CASTDRGLTGNTIYF.